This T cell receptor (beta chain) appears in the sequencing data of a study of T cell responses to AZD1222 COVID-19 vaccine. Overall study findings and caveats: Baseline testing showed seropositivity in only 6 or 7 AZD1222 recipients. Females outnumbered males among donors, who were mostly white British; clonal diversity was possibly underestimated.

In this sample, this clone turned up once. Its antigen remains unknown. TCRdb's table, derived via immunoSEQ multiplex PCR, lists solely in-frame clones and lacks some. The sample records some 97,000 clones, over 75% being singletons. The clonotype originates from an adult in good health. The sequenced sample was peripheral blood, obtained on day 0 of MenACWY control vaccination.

The CDR3 loop reads CASSLRPYNEQFF. Written as DNA, the CDR3 is TGTGCCAGCAGTTTACGGCCATACAATGAGCAGTTCTTC. The chain recombines TRBV6-5 with TRBJ2-1; no firm D call. The germline V gene has CDR1 MNHEY and CDR2 SVGAGI. CDR3 length equals 13 residues. V was cut by 4 bases and J by 4 bases, with 8 bases left in between.